The 15 T cell receptor beta chains below were found in one sample sequenced in a study of shared clonotypes between healthy human individuals. The assay was immunoSEQ multiplex PCR, and TCRdb's table has in-frame clones only and misses some. The sample records roughly 490,000 clones, approximately 80% being singletons. Sample: PBMCs. The source of these receptors is a woman aged 40 to 49 in good health. Some clones in this sample may be carry-over from other donors' samples.

This clone appeared once. The gene calls are TRBV7-9 and TRBJ2-5; perhaps TRBD1 as D (6 bases). This CDR3 contains 15 residues. The V gene's germline CDR1 is SEHNR and CDR2 FQNEAQ (reference sequence). Trimming removed 2 bases from V and 2 bases from J, with 12 bases in between. The CDR3 DNA reads as TGTGCCAGCAGCTTAACAGGGAGTGGGCAAGAGACCCAGTACTTC. Translation gives CASSLTGSGQETQYF.

The rearrangement joins TRBV28 to TRBJ2-1; D is perhaps TRBD2 (6 bases). Trimming removed 6 bases at V and 6 bases at J, with 15 bases between. The CDR3 has 14 residues. The germline V gene encodes CDR1 MDHEN and CDR2 SYDVKM. DNA of the CDR3: TGTGCCAGCAGCACGGGACTCTTAAGCAATGAGCAGTTCTTC. This sequence encodes CASSTGLLSNEQFF.

This clone was seen a handful of times. The chain recombines TRBV30 with TRBJ1-1; 9 nucleotides align to TRBD1. The CDR3 spans 14 residues. Per the germline V gene, CDR1 is GTSNPN and CDR2 is SVGIG (reference sequence). V was pared by 0 bases and J by 10 bases, with 9 bases of the junction left unmatched. The DNA for the CDR3 is TGTGCCTGGAGTGTAACTTTGCTGGACAGGGGAGCTTTCTTT. This encodes CAWSVTLLDRGAFF.

V gene TRBV5-6 combines with J gene TRBJ2-2; 9 nucleotides agree with TRBD2. Trimming cost V 5 bases and J 6 bases; bases outside gene matches: 8. This CDR3 contains 15 residues. CDR1 and CDR2 (germline): SGHDT, YYEEEE. CDR3: CASRKFASGAGELFF. CDR3 in DNA: TGTGCCAGCAGAAAGTTTGCTAGCGGGGCCGGGGAGCTGTTTTTT.

The rearrangement joins TRBV19 to TRBJ2-5, with TRBD1 matching over 11 bases. Per the germline V gene, CDR1 is LNHDA and CDR2 is SQIVND (reference sequence). The CDR3 is 15 amino acids. Trimming removed 7 bases from V and 3 bases from J; junction bases left unmatched: 7. CDR3 DNA: TGTGCCAGTATCCCGGACAGGGGGCGCAAAGAGACCCAGTACTTC. Translated, it gives CASIPDRGRKETQYF.

The CDR3 DNA sequence: TGCAGCGTGCCCCAAGGGCGCACAGATACGCAGTATTTT. Translation gives CSVPQGRTDTQYF. The rearrangement joins TRBV29-1 to TRBJ2-3, with no clear D. There are 13 residues in the CDR3. Germline V gene data show CDR1 as SQVTM and CDR2 as ANQGSEA. The V end lost 6 bases, the J end lost 1 base, and 11 bases lay between the germline ends.

V and J are TRBV4-1 and TRBJ2-3; D is tentatively TRBD1 or TRBD2 (6 bases each). Germline V gene lookup returns CDR1 MGHRA and CDR2 YSYEKL. The CDR3 is 13 amino acids. Trimming took 5 bases from V and 4 from J, leaving 10 bases between them. The CDR3 DNA follows: TGCGCCAGCAGCGAGGGGGGCGCAGATACGCAGTATTTT. Its translation: CASSEGGADTQYF.

The table lists this clone with a count of one. This chain links TRBV30 with TRBJ2-7; 7 bases fit TRBD1. Germline trimming cut 7 bases from V and 2 bases from J; bases unmatched to any gene: 8. The length of the CDR3 is 13 residues. Germline assignment: CDR1 GTSNPN and CDR2 SVGIG (reference sequence). The CDR3: CASTRQGPYEQYF. The CDR3 DNA reads TGTGCCTCCACCCGACAGGGACCCTACGAGCAGTACTTC. Full variable domain (outside the CDR3, taken from reference TRBV30 and TRBJ2-7): SQTIHQWPATLVQPVGSPLSLECTVEGTSNPNLYWYRQAAGRGLQLLFYSVGIGQISSEVPQNLSASRPQDRQFILSSKKLLLSDSGFYLCASTRQGPYEQYFGPGTRLTVT.

CDR3 in amino acids: CASSLGLAGTDTQYF. Here the CDR3 DNA reads TGTGCCAGCAGCCTCGGACTAGCGGGGACAGATACGCAGTATTTT. The chain has TRBV7-2 and TRBJ2-3; TRBD2 matches at 12 bases. V shed 5 bases and J 3 bases; nucleotides not matched to a gene: 3. Germline V gives CDR1 SGHTA, CDR2 FQGNSA. The CDR3 is 15 amino acids.

DNA of the CDR3: TGTGCCAGCAGTGAGCGGGCGTACGAGCAGTACTTC. Translation: CASSERAYEQYF. The chain has TRBV2 and TRBJ2-7; D is perhaps TRBD2 (5 bases). The ends were cut back, 3 bases at V and 4 bases at J, with 7 bases in the middle. The germline V gene encodes CDR1 SNHLY and CDR2 FYNNEI. This CDR3 comprises 12 residues.

In its sample, this clone ranks as medium-sized. Other DNA sequences in this specimen translate into the identical CDR3. The chain has TRBV6-6 and TRBJ2-7; 10 positions match TRBD2. There are 16 residues in the CDR3. Germline V gene sequence: CDR1 MNHNY, CDR2 SVGAGI (reference sequence). Losses at the gene ends were 2 bases for V and 0 bases for J; bases not matched to a gene: 4. The DNA of the CDR3 is TGTGCCAGCAGTTACACGGCTAGCGGGAGCTCCTACGAGCAGTACTTC. Its translation is CASSYTASGSSYEQYF.

This chain uses TRBV7-6 with TRBJ2-7; D possibly uses TRBD1 or TRBD2 (5 bases each). The CDR3 is made up of 15 amino acids. V lost 4 bases and J 3 bases, leaving 16 bases between the germline ends. Germline assignment: CDR1 SGHVS and CDR2 FNYEAQ. As DNA, the CDR3 is TGTGCCAGCAGCTCCTGGGACGGCAGCGACTACGAGCAGTACTTC. It encodes CASSSWDGSDYEQYF.

The V call is TRBV7-9, the J call TRBJ2-3; D not certain. CDR1 is SEHNR and CDR2 is FQNEAQ in the germline V gene (reference sequence). With 5 bases removed from V and 3 bases from J, the gap between germline ends came to 18 bases. The CDR3 has 16 amino acids. The CDR3, as DNA: TGTGCCAGCAGCCCCCTCTTGCCTGGCCGGACAGATACGCAGTATTTT. Its protein product is CASSPLLPGRTDTQYF. Full variable domain (rest looked up from reference TRBV7-9 and TRBJ2-3): DTGVSQNPRHKITKRGQNVTFRCDPISEHNRLYWYRQTLGQGPEFLTYFQNEAQLEKSRLLSDRFSAERPKGSFSTLEIQRTEQGDSAMYLCASSPLLPGRTDTQYFGPGTRLTVL.

This rearrangement joins TRBV19 to TRBJ2-7, with D possibly matching TRBD2 (6 bases). The V end was cut by 3 bases, the J end by 6 bases, with 15 bases between. CDR3 length equals 14 residues. Germline loops: CDR1 LNHDA, CDR2 SQIVND (reference sequence). The CDR3 region has the DNA TGTGCCAGTAGTATCGACGCGGACTATACCGAGCAGTACTTC. Translating it yields CASSIDADYTEQYF.

J is TRBJ2-1 and V is TRBV15; 7 nucleotides align to TRBD1. Looked up from germline, CDR1 is LNHNV and CDR2 is YYDKDF (reference sequence). There are 16 residues in the CDR3. J gave up 6 bases and V 1 base, and 9 bases lay outside the gene matches. In DNA, the CDR3 is TGTGCCACCAGCAGAGCTTTACCAGGGGGTCCCAATGAGCAGTTCTTC. This codes for CATSRALPGGPNEQFF.